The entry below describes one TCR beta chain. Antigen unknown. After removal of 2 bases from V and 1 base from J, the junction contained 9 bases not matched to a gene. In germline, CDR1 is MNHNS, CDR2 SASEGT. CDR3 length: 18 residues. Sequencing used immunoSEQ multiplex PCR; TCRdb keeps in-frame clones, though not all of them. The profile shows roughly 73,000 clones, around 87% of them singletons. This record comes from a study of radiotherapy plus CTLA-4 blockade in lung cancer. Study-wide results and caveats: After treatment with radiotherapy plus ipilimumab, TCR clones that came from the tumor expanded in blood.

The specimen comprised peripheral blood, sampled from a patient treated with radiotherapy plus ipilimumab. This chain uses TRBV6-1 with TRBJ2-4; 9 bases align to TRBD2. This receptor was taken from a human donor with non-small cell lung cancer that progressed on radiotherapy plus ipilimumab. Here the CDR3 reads CASSERASGTRAKNIQYF. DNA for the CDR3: TGTGCCAGCAGTGAAAGGGCTAGCGGGACTCGGGCCAAAAACATTCAGTACTTC.